The clone carrying this T cell receptor (beta chain) has a handful of counts. Its antigen remains unidentified. Additional DNA sequences in this sample encode the identical CDR3. Time point in this sample: week 47, end of study. Doses comprised 300 ug of mutant IDH1 20-mer peptide each, plus topical imiquimod. The CDR3 contains 14 residues. The J segment lost 5 bases and the V segment lost 4 bases, leaving 4 bases of the junction unmatched. Germline loops: CDR1 SNHLY, CDR2 FYNNEI. This record comes from a study of a mutant IDH1 vaccine in newly diagnosed glioma. Assay used: immunoSEQ multiplex PCR; TCRdb lists only in-frame clones, some missing. This sample has around 84,000 clones, with about 81% found just once.

V is TRBV2 and J is TRBJ2-5, with 10 bases identical to TRBD2. Sequenced here: PBMCs, sampled from a glioma patient whose treatment included an IDH1 peptide vaccine. The TCR comes from a middle-aged man with glioma. In DNA, the CDR3 is TGTGCCAGCAGTGGAAGCGGGGGGGCCGAGACCCAGTACTTC. Its protein product is CASSGSGGAETQYF.